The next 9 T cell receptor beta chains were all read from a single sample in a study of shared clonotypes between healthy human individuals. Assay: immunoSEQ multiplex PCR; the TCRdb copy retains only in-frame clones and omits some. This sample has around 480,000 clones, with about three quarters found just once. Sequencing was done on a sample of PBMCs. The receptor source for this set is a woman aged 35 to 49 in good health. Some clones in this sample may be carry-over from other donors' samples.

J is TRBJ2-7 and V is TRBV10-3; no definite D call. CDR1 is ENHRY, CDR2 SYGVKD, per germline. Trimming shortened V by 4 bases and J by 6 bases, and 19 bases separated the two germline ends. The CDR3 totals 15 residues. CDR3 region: CAISVDFAGKSEQYF. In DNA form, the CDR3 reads TGTGCCATCAGTGTGGATTTCGCCGGTAAGAGCGAGCAGTACTTC.

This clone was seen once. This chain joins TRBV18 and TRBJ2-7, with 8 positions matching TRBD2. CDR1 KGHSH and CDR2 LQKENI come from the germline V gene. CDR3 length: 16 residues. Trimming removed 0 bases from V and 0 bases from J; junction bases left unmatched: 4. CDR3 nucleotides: TGTGCCAGCTCACCACCCCTAGCGGGTAGCTCCTACGAGCAGTACTTC. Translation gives CASSPPLAGSSYEQYF.

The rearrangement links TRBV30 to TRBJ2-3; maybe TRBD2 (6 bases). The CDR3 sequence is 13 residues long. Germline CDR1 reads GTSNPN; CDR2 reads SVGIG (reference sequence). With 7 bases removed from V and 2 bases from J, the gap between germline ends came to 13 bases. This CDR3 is CAFSGSLTDTQYF. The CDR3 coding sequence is TGTGCCTTTAGCGGAAGCCTCACAGATACGCAGTATTTT.

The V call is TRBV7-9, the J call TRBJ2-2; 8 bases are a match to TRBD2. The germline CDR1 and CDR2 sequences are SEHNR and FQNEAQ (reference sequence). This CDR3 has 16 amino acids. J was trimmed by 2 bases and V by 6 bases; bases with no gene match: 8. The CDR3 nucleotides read TGTGCCAGCAGTAGCGGGGCAGGGATTAACACCGGGGAGCTGTTTTTT. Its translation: CASSSGAGINTGELFF.

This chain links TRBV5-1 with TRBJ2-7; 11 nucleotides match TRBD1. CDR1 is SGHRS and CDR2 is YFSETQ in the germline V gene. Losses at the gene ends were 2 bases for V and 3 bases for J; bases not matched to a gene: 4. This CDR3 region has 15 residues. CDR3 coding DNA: TGCGCCAGCAGCTTTTCCGGGACAGGGGGCTACGAGCAGTACTTC. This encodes CASSFSGTGGYEQYF.

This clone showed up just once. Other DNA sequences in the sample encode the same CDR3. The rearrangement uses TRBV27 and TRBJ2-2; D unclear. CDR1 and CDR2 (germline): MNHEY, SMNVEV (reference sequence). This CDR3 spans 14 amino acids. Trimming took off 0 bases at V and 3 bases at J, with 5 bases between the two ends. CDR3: CASSLSRYTGELFF. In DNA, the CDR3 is TGTGCCAGCAGTTTATCGAGGTACACCGGGGAGCTGTTTTTT.

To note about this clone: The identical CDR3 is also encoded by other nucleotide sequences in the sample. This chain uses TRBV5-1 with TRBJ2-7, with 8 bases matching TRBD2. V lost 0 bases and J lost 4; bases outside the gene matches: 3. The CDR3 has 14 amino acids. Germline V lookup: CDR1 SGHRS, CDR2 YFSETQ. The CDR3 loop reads CASSLAGRGYEQYF. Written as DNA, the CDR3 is TGCGCCAGCAGCTTGGCCGGGAGGGGATACGAGCAGTACTTC.

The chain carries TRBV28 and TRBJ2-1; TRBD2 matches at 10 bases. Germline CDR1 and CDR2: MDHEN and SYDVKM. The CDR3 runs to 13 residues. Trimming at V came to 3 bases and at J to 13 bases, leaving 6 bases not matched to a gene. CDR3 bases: TGTGCCAGCAGTTTCTCTAGCGGGAGTCAACAGTTCTTC. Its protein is CASSFSSGSQQFF.

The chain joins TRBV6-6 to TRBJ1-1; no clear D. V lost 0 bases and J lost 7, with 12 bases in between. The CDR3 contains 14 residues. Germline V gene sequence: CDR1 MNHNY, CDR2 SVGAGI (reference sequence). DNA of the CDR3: TGTGCCAGCAGTTACTCATCGTTCTTAAATGAAGCTTTCTTT. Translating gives CASSYSSFLNEAFF.